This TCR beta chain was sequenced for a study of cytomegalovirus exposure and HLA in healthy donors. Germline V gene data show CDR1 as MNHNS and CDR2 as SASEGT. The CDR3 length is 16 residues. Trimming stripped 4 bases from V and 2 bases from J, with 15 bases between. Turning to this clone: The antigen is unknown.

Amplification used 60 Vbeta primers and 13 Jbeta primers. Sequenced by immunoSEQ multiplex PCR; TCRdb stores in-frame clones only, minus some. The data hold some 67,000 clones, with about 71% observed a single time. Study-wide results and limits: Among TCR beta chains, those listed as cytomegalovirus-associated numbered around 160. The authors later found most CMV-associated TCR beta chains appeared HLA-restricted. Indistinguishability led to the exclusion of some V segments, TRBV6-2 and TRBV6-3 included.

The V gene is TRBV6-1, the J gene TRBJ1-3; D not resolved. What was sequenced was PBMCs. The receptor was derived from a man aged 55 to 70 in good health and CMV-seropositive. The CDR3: CASSGHSMATGNTIYF. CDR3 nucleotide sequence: TGTGCCAGCAGTGGGCACAGCATGGCCACTGGAAACACCATATATTTT.